This T cell receptor beta chain stems from a study of blood T cell repertoires in COVID-19. In its sample, this clone was seen a few times. Sequencing used immunoSEQ multiplex PCR; TCRdb keeps in-frame clones, though not all of them. The sample yields 90,000 to 120,000 clones, roughly 88% seen once. Per the germline V gene, CDR1 is SGHNT and CDR2 is YENEEA. This CDR3 comprises 14 residues. V shed 6 bases and J 1 base; nucleotides not matched to a gene: 6. The chain couples TRBV11-3 to TRBJ2-7; 7 bases are a match to TRBD1. The material sequenced was peripheral blood. This sequence originates from a man aged 45 to 65 with active or convalescent COVID-19. In nucleotides, the CDR3 is TGTGCCAGCAGTTTCCGACAGGGTTCCTACGAGCAGTACTTC. Translation: CASSFRQGSYEQYF.